These T cell receptor beta chains were read from a single sample in a study of cytomegalovirus exposure and HLA in healthy donors. Only in-frame clones appear in the TCRdb table, and some are missing; sequencing was by immunoSEQ multiplex PCR. The data hold about 130,000 clones, with roughly four fifths observed a single time. The specimen was PBMCs. The receptors stem from a boy aged 5-17 years in good health and CMV-seronegative. Each CDR3 is given with its conserved first and last residue. Each record gives: clone size, J gene, D gene, V gene, CDR3 DNA, CDR3 protein. A D gene is named only where the DNA matches it firmly. The size of a clone is reported for some rows only, either as once, few or many, or as a class for expanded clones.

- | TRBJ2-5 | - | TRBV25-1 | TGTGCCAGCAGTGAATATGGCAGGGTCCAAGAGACCCAGTACTTC | CASSEYGRVQETQYF
- | TRBJ1-5 | - | TRBV19 | TGTGCCAGTAGTATTCGCGGGGTCCAGCCCCAGCATTTT | CASSIRGVQPQHF
- | TRBJ1-4 | - | TRBV6-1 | TGTGCCAGCAGTGAATTCACGGGAGGGGATGCAACTAATGAAAAACTGTTTTTT | CASSEFTGGDATNEKLFF
- | TRBJ2-2 | TRBD2 | TRBV7-2 | TGTGCCAGCAGCTCCGGGACTAGCGGGGAGCTGTTTTTT | CASSSGTSGELFF
- | TRBJ2-7 | TRBD1 | TRBV27 | TGTGCCAGCGGGACAGATCGTACCTACGAGCAGTACTTC | CASGTDRTYEQYF
- | TRBJ1-1 | - | TRBV30 | TGTGTCATGGAACCCAGGCAGAACACTGAAGCTTTCTTT | CVMEPRQNTEAFF
- | TRBJ2-3 | TRBD2 | TRBV29-1 | TGCAGCGTTGAAGCCGGGGGGACCACAGATACGCAGTATTTT | CSVEAGGTTDTQYF
- | TRBJ2-6 | - | TRBV5-1 | TGCGCCAGCAGCCGGAGTTTCTCTGGGGCCAACGTCCTGACTTTC | CASSRSFSGANVLTF
- | TRBJ1-5 | - | TRBV30 | TGTGCCTGGAACCGAAAGGCCGGGACTCAAAATCAGCCCCAGCATTTT | CAWNRKAGTQNQPQHF
- | TRBJ2-1 | TRBD2 | TRBV5-4 | TGTGCCAGCAGCTCGGGGACTAGCGGGAGACGCAGTGAGCAGTTCTTC | CASSSGTSGRRSEQFF
- | TRBJ2-7 | - | TRBV4-1 | TGCGCCAGCAGCCAGGTGGGGGGTCGCGTACAGCAGTACTTC | CASSQVGGRVQQYF
few | TRBJ2-7 | - | TRBV12-5 | TGTGCTAGTGGACACTACGAGCAGTACTTC | CASGHYEQYF
- | TRBJ2-2 | - | TRBV6-1 | TGTGCCAGCACCTGGGCCCCCCAGCCGGGGGAGCTGTTTTTT | CASTWAPQPGELFF
- | TRBJ2-7 | - | TRBV30 | TGTGCCTGGAGTCCCCCCGGGAACTCCTACGAGCAGTACTTC | CAWSPPGNSYEQYF
- | TRBJ1-5 | - | TRBV10-3 | TGTGCCATCCACAGTAACTTAACCTCCAATCAGCCCCAGCATTTT | CAIHSNLTSNQPQHF
- | TRBJ1-1 | - | TRBV6-6 | TGTGCCAGCGACTCCCAGGGTACTGAAGCTTTCTTT | CASDSQGTEAFF
- | TRBJ1-2 | TRBD1 | TRBV5-6 | TGTGCCAGCAGCAACTACGACAGGGGGCCCTATGGCTACACCTTC | CASSNYDRGPYGYTF
- | TRBJ1-2 | TRBD1 | TRBV5-6 | TGTGCCAGCAGCCCGGGGGACAGGGGGCTTCTGGATGGCTACACCTTC | CASSPGDRGLLDGYTF
- | TRBJ2-7 | - | TRBV6-1 | TGTGCCAGCAGTGTCGGAGCGGGCTCCTACGAGCAGTACTTC | CASSVGAGSYEQYF
few | TRBJ2-6 | - | TRBV19 | TGTGCCAGTAGTTCGGTGATCACTGGGGCCAACGTCCTGACTTTC | CASSSVITGANVLTF
- | TRBJ2-2 | - | TRBV7-9 | TGTGCCAGCAGCTTAGCAGGGGGATACACCGGGGAGCTGTTTTTT | CASSLAGGYTGELFF
few | TRBJ1-4 | TRBD1 | TRBV18 | TGTGCCAGCTCACCACGGGGAGGGACAGGGGCTGAAAAACTGTTTTTT | CASSPRGGTGAEKLFF
- | TRBJ2-3 | - | TRBV2 | TGTGCCAGCGTCCCCTTGTTGACAGATACGCAGTATTTT | CASVPLLTDTQYF
- | TRBJ1-2 | TRBD1 | TRBV4-1 | TGCGCCAGCAGCCAAATGACAGGGACCCCCGTCAAATATGGCTACACCTTC | CASSQMTGTPVKYGYTF
- | TRBJ1-2 | - | TRBV4-3 | TGCGCCAGCAGCCAAGTGGTGGTAGATGACAGGACCAACTATGGCTACACCTTC | CASSQVVVDDRTNYGYTF
- | TRBJ1-4 | - | TRBV27 | TGTGCCAGCATGTTACAGGGAGATAATGAAAAACTGTTTTTT | CASMLQGDNEKLFF
- | TRBJ2-1 | TRBD2 | TRBV6-1 | TGTGCCAGCAGTCCTCGGGGACTACGTCAGCAGTTCTTC | CASSPRGLRQQFF
- | TRBJ2-2 | - | TRBV7-9 | TGTGCCAGCAGCTTCTCTTCCCAGGGGGAGCTGTTTTTT | CASSFSSQGELFF
- | TRBJ1-2 | - | TRBV2 | TGTGCCAGCAGTGAGGGAACAGGGCCATTCTCCTACACCTTC | CASSEGTGPFSYTF
once | TRBJ2-2 | - | TRBV5-1 | TGCGCCAGCAGCACCGCCTACCCCGGGGAGCTGTTTTTT | CASSTAYPGELFF
- | TRBJ2-1 | TRBD2 | TRBV7-6 | TGTGCCAGCAGCTTAGAGGGTGGTAGCGGGGACGTCCTCAATGAGCAGTTCTTC | CASSLEGGSGDVLNEQFF
- | TRBJ2-4 | TRBD2 | TRBV4-1 | TGCGCCAGCAGCCAATTAGCGGGAGGTAAAAACATTCAGTACTTC | CASSQLAGGKNIQYF
- | TRBJ1-1 | TRBD1 | TRBV6-5 | TGTGCCAGCAGTTACTCGGTGACAGGGGGCAGGTCTTTCTTT | CASSYSVTGGRSFF
few | TRBJ2-6 | - | TRBV7-9 | TGTGCCAGCAGCCTCCTAACTGGGGCCAACGTCCTGACTTTC | CASSLLTGANVLTF
once | TRBJ2-7 | TRBD1 | TRBV30 | TGTGCCTGGAGTGTACTAGGGACAGGCTTTTCCTACGAGCAGTACTTC | CAWSVLGTGFSYEQYF
- | TRBJ2-1 | - | TRBV11-1 | TGTGCCAGCAGCTTTAGCCCCCAGGGAATATTAAATGAGCAGTTCTTC | CASSFSPQGILNEQFF
few | TRBJ1-3 | - | TRBV7-9 | TGTGCCAGCAGTTCCTCCACTGCCACTGGAAACACCATATATTTT | CASSSSTATGNTIYF
few | TRBJ1-2 | - | TRBV5-6 | TGTGCCAGCAGGGTGGGGCAGAACTATGGCTACACCTTC | CASRVGQNYGYTF
- | TRBJ1-2 | - | TRBV6-5 | TGTGCCAGCAGTCTATTCGGGGTGCGCGGCTACACCTTC | CASSLFGVRGYTF
- | TRBJ2-5 | TRBD2 | TRBV11-2 | TGTGCCAGCAGCTTACAGGGCGGGGGAGAGACCCAGTACTTC | CASSLQGGGETQYF